Listed below are T cell receptor beta chains from one sample, sequenced in a study of T cells in tuberculosis. Method: immunoSEQ multiplex PCR; TCRdb's copy keeps in-frame clones and lacks some. The sample lists approximately 59,000 clones; under 90% were seen once. Sequenced: CD1b-GMM tetramer-negative cells sorted from PBMCs. The origin of the receptors is an adult woman with latent tuberculosis. Both conserved end residues are part of each CDR3. A D gene is named only where the DNA matches it firmly. Size is omitted from some rows. Given values are once, few, many or a class for expanded clones.

v_call: TRBV5-5; clone_size: .; d_call: .; j_call: TRBJ1-4; cdr3_aa: CASGLNLSGELFF; cdr3_nt: TGTGCCAGCGGCCTTAACTTGTCGGGGGAACTGTTTTTT
v_call: TRBV5-1; clone_size: .; d_call: TRBD2; j_call: TRBJ2-1; cdr3_aa: CASSPTGLAGGYNEQFF; cdr3_nt: TGCGCCAGCAGCCCTACTGGACTAGCGGGGGGATACAATGAGCAGTTCTTC
v_call: TRBV6-5; clone_size: .; d_call: .; j_call: TRBJ2-7; cdr3_aa: CASSYSPYLPYEQYF; cdr3_nt: TGTGCCAGCAGTTACTCCCCGTACTTACCCTACGAGCAGTACTTC
v_call: TRBV28; clone_size: .; d_call: .; j_call: TRBJ1-1; cdr3_aa: CASSPRGEMNTKAFF; cdr3_nt: TGTGCCAGCAGCCCGCGAGGTGAAATGAACACTAAAGCTTTCTTT
v_call: TRBV14; clone_size: .; d_call: TRBD2; j_call: TRBJ2-3; cdr3_aa: CASSQVKRTSGGLDTQYF; cdr3_nt: TGTGCCAGCAGCCAAGTGAAGAGGACTAGCGGGGGGCTAGATACGCAGTATTTT
v_call: TRBV2; clone_size: once; d_call: TRBD1; j_call: TRBJ1-1; cdr3_aa: CASSERTGDTEAFF; cdr3_nt: TGTGCCAGCAGTGAAAGGACAGGGGACACTGAAGCTTTCTTT
v_call: TRBV28; clone_size: .; d_call: TRBD1; j_call: TRBJ1-1; cdr3_aa: CASSSPGGRKNTEAFF; cdr3_nt: TGTGCCAGCAGTTCTCCAGGGGGGCGAAAGAACACTGAAGCTTTCTTT
v_call: TRBV18; clone_size: .; d_call: .; j_call: TRBJ1-2; cdr3_aa: CASSPVKGEYTF; cdr3_nt: TGTGCCAGCTCACCGGTCAAGGGAGAATACACCTTC
v_call: TRBV9; clone_size: .; d_call: .; j_call: TRBJ1-1; cdr3_aa: CASSPRRFYGEAFF; cdr3_nt: TGTGCCAGCAGCCCTCGACGGTTTTACGGGGAAGCTTTCTTT
v_call: TRBV5-1; clone_size: .; d_call: TRBD2; j_call: TRBJ2-7; cdr3_aa: CASSVASGRATYEQYF; cdr3_nt: TGCGCCAGCAGCGTGGCTAGCGGGAGGGCGACCTACGAGCAGTACTTC
v_call: TRBV6-1; clone_size: .; d_call: .; j_call: TRBJ1-1; cdr3_aa: CASREGGPNTEAFF; cdr3_nt: TGTGCCAGCCGGGAGGGGGGGCCGAACACTGAAGCTTTCTTT
v_call: TRBV5-6; clone_size: .; d_call: TRBD2; j_call: TRBJ2-3; cdr3_aa: CASSLVAGGDTQYF; cdr3_nt: TGTGCCAGCAGCTTGGTGGCGGGAGGGGATACGCAGTATTTT
v_call: TRBV5-1; clone_size: .; d_call: .; j_call: TRBJ1-2; cdr3_aa: CASSSGPQGNYGYTF; cdr3_nt: TGCGCCAGCAGCTCTGGCCCCCAGGGAAACTATGGCTACACCTTC
v_call: TRBV7-2; clone_size: .; d_call: .; j_call: TRBJ1-6; cdr3_aa: CASSNRDSYNSPLHF; cdr3_nt: TGTGCCAGCAGCAACAGGGACTCCTATAATTCACCCCTCCACTTT
v_call: TRBV2; clone_size: .; d_call: .; j_call: TRBJ2-1; cdr3_aa: CASSRSGTYNEQFF; cdr3_nt: TGTGCCAGCAGTAGGTCGGGAACCTACAATGAGCAGTTCTTC
v_call: TRBV6-5; clone_size: .; d_call: .; j_call: TRBJ2-3; cdr3_aa: CASSSKTSSTDTQYF; cdr3_nt: TGTGCCAGCAGCTCTAAAACCTCTAGCACAGATACGCAGTATTTT
v_call: TRBV27; clone_size: .; d_call: .; j_call: TRBJ1-6; cdr3_aa: CASSVRDSNSPLHF; cdr3_nt: TGTGCCAGCAGTGTCCGGGATTCTAATTCACCCCTCCACTTT
v_call: TRBV11-1; clone_size: .; d_call: .; j_call: TRBJ2-7; cdr3_aa: CASTFGGDSYEQYF; cdr3_nt: TGTGCCAGCACCTTCGGCGGGGACTCCTACGAGCAGTACTTC
v_call: TRBV18; clone_size: .; d_call: .; j_call: TRBJ2-5; cdr3_aa: CASSRGQLQETQYF; cdr3_nt: TGTGCCAGCTCACGTGGACAGCTCCAAGAGACCCAGTACTTC
v_call: TRBV5-1; clone_size: few; d_call: .; j_call: TRBJ1-2; cdr3_aa: CASSLDGPGNYGYTF; cdr3_nt: TGCGCCAGCAGCTTGGATGGCCCAGGGAACTATGGCTACACCTTC
v_call: TRBV5-4; clone_size: once; d_call: TRBD2; j_call: TRBJ2-3; cdr3_aa: CASSLRLGGTDTQYF; cdr3_nt: TGTGCCAGCAGCTTGCGCCTGGGGGGGACAGATACGCAGTATTTT
v_call: TRBV27; clone_size: .; d_call: TRBD2; j_call: TRBJ2-2; cdr3_aa: CASSLSLAGSTGELFF; cdr3_nt: TGTGCCAGCAGTTTAAGTCTAGCGGGATCTACCGGGGAGCTGTTTTTT
v_call: TRBV27; clone_size: .; d_call: .; j_call: TRBJ1-5; cdr3_aa: CASSLSRGRQPQHF; cdr3_nt: TGTGCCAGCAGTTTATCGCGGGGACGGCAGCCCCAGCATTTT
v_call: TRBV6-7; clone_size: .; d_call: TRBD1; j_call: TRBJ1-1; cdr3_aa: CASSYGQGRTEAFF; cdr3_nt: TGTGCCAGCAGTTACGGACAGGGGAGAACTGAAGCTTTCTTT
v_call: TRBV4-3; clone_size: .; d_call: .; j_call: TRBJ1-4; cdr3_aa: CASSQAVFLANEKLFF; cdr3_nt: TGCGCCAGCAGCCAAGCGGTATTTTTAGCTAATGAAAAACTGTTTTTT
v_call: TRBV7-6; clone_size: .; d_call: TRBD1; j_call: TRBJ2-5; cdr3_aa: CATRDRESRETQYF; cdr3_nt: TGTGCCACTCGGGACAGGGAGAGTAGAGAGACCCAGTACTTC
v_call: TRBV6-6; clone_size: .; d_call: TRBD1; j_call: TRBJ2-7; cdr3_aa: CASRDRGSTYEQYF; cdr3_nt: TGTGCCAGCCGGGACAGGGGGAGTACCTACGAGCAGTACTTC
v_call: TRBV27; clone_size: .; d_call: TRBD1; j_call: TRBJ1-1; cdr3_aa: CASSLGGQGKNTEAFF; cdr3_nt: TGTGCCAGCAGTTTGGGGGGACAGGGAAAAAACACTGAAGCTTTCTTT
v_call: TRBV11-2; clone_size: .; d_call: TRBD1; j_call: TRBJ2-2; cdr3_aa: CASNKQGPNTGELFF; cdr3_nt: TGTGCCAGCAACAAACAGGGGCCTAACACCGGGGAGCTGTTTTTT
v_call: TRBV2; clone_size: few; d_call: .; j_call: TRBJ2-1; cdr3_aa: CASKRGNNNNEQFF; cdr3_nt: TGTGCCAGCAAGAGAGGGAATAATAACAATGAGCAGTTCTTC
v_call: TRBV5-1; clone_size: .; d_call: .; j_call: TRBJ1-6; cdr3_aa: CASSLGVGHSPLHF; cdr3_nt: TGCGCCAGCAGCTTAGGGGTTGGGCATTCACCCCTCCACTTT
v_call: TRBV7-2; clone_size: .; d_call: TRBD1; j_call: TRBJ2-7; cdr3_aa: CASSLMGTGFSYEQYF; cdr3_nt: TGTGCCAGCAGCTTAATGGGGACAGGGTTTTCCTACGAGCAGTACTTC
v_call: TRBV15; clone_size: .; d_call: .; j_call: TRBJ2-7; cdr3_aa: CATRPGEGEQYF; cdr3_nt: TGTGCCACCAGGCCAGGGGAAGGCGAGCAGTACTTC
v_call: TRBV29-1; clone_size: .; d_call: TRBD1; j_call: TRBJ2-7; cdr3_aa: CSVGPTGLDYEQYF; cdr3_nt: TGCAGCGTCGGACCGACAGGGCTCGACTACGAGCAGTACTTC
v_call: TRBV5-8; clone_size: .; d_call: .; j_call: TRBJ1-1; cdr3_aa: CASSTGTLEAFF; cdr3_nt: TGTGCCAGCAGCACCGGGACACTCGAAGCTTTCTTT
v_call: TRBV5-6; clone_size: .; d_call: .; j_call: TRBJ1-3; cdr3_aa: CASSSQFSGNTIYF; cdr3_nt: TGTGCCAGCAGCTCGCAGTTCTCTGGAAACACCATATATTTT
v_call: TRBV27; clone_size: .; d_call: .; j_call: TRBJ2-1; cdr3_aa: CASSLMAVGDNEQFF; cdr3_nt: TGTGCCAGCAGTTTAATGGCCGTAGGAGACAATGAGCAGTTCTTC
v_call: TRBV6-5; clone_size: once; d_call: .; j_call: TRBJ1-1; cdr3_aa: CASRQGNTEAFF; cdr3_nt: TGTGCCAGCAGGCAGGGGAACACTGAAGCTTTCTTT
v_call: TRBV9; clone_size: .; d_call: TRBD2; j_call: TRBJ2-1; cdr3_aa: CASSVDLAGGNEQFF; cdr3_nt: TGTGCCAGCAGCGTAGATCTAGCGGGAGGGAATGAGCAGTTCTTC
v_call: TRBV7-8; clone_size: .; d_call: .; j_call: TRBJ1-5; cdr3_aa: CASSYNTGTNQPQHF; cdr3_nt: TGTGCCAGCAGCTATAATACAGGGACCAATCAGCCCCAGCATTTT
v_call: TRBV28; clone_size: .; d_call: .; j_call: TRBJ1-1; cdr3_aa: CASSDWNTEAFF; cdr3_nt: TGTGCCAGCAGCGACTGGAACACTGAAGCTTTCTTT
v_call: TRBV6-6; clone_size: .; d_call: .; j_call: TRBJ1-1; cdr3_aa: CASSGNTEAFF; cdr3_nt: TGTGCCAGCAGCGGGAACACTGAAGCTTTCTTT
v_call: TRBV7-2; clone_size: .; d_call: .; j_call: TRBJ2-7; cdr3_aa: CASSPHSGFGGEQYF; cdr3_nt: TGTGCCAGCAGCCCCCACAGTGGTTTCGGGGGCGAGCAGTACTTC